Below, 25 T cell receptor beta chains from the same sample are listed, as sequenced in a study of regulatory T cells in long-lasting Graves disease. The time point was: newly diagnosed GD, antithyroid drugs for less than 3 months. RNA extracted from PBMCs served as the sequencing template. TCR beta libraries were built with iRepertoire HTBI primers and Arm-PCR of CDR3 regions. TCRdb reanalysed the multiplex PCR reads using MiXCR and keeps one entry per CDR3 protein. The sample contains some 500,000 distinct CDR3 sequences, 16% of which appear only once. These data are also associated with another study on T cells in Graves' hyperthyroidism and ophthalmopathy.

The sequencing here drew on peripheral blood mononuclear cells (PBMCs), taken at new diagnosis, from a patient treated with antithyroid drugs. All receptors derive from a woman aged 35-60 years with Graves disease.

This clonotype has only a few counts. V usage is TRBV12-3 or TRBV12-4 and J usage is TRBJ1-2; D possibly corresponds to TRBD1 (6 bases). With 6 bases removed from V and 2 bases from J, the gap between germline ends came to 16 bases. CDR3 length: 15 residues. CDR3 nucleotide sequence: TGTGCCAGCAGAGCGCCGGCAGGGGCAAACTATGGCTACACCTTC. Residues: CASRAPAGANYGYTF.

This clonotype was counted many times. The rearrangement joins TRBV5-1 to TRBJ2-7, with a weak D call TRBD2 (6 bases). There are 13 residues in the CDR3. Looked up from germline, CDR1 is SGHRS and CDR2 is YFSETQ. V was pared by 4 bases and J by 4 bases, with 12 bases between. The CDR3: CASSTPGTYEQYF. CDR3 sequence (DNA): TGCGCCAGCAGCACCCCAGGGACTTACGAGCAGTACTTC.

The chain joins TRBV10-2 to TRBJ1-2, with a weak D call TRBD1 (6 bases). There are 13 residues in the CDR3. Germline values: CDR1 WSHSY, CDR2 SAAADI. Trimming removed 7 bases at V and 3 bases at J, with 12 bases between. DNA of the CDR3: TGCGCCAGCACCCCAGGGGCAGACTATGGCTACACCTTC. Residues: CASTPGADYGYTF.

The V call is TRBV12-5, the J call TRBJ2-2; D is possibly TRBD1 or TRBD2 (5 bases each). This CDR3 is 16 amino acids long. V was trimmed by 3 bases and J by 1 base, leaving 12 bases between them. CDR1 and CDR2 (germline): LGHNT, FRNRAP. This CDR3 reads CASGFLWDLNTGELFF. As DNA, the CDR3 is TGTGCTAGTGGTTTTCTGTGGGACCTGAACACCGGGGAGCTGTTTTTT.

V usage is TRBV5-6 and J usage is TRBJ2-7; D uncertain. V was trimmed by 3 bases and J by 6 bases, leaving 13 bases between them. This CDR3 comprises 13 residues. CDR1 is SGHDT and CDR2 is YYEEEE in the germline V gene. The CDR3 DNA follows: TGTGCCAGCAGCTCGGGCCGTTACAGCGAGCAGTACTTC. Translated, it gives CASSSGRYSEQYF.

This clonotype occurred a few times. V and J are TRBV27 and TRBJ1-2; D uncertain. The germline CDR1 and CDR2 sequences are MNHEY and SMNVEV (reference sequence). The CDR3 contains 9 residues. With 6 bases removed from V and 6 bases from J, the gap between germline ends came to 2 bases. CDR3 sequence: CASRDGYTF. DNA for the CDR3: TGTGCCAGCAGGGATGGCTACACCTTC.

This clonotype has a handful of counts. This chain links TRBV3-1 with TRBJ2-2, with TRBD1 identical over 7 bases. Germline V gives CDR1 LGHDT, CDR2 YNNKEL (reference sequence). This CDR3 region has 15 residues. Germline trimming cut 6 bases from V and 3 bases from J; bases unmatched to any gene: 7. This CDR3 reads CASRFQGVDTGELFF. The DNA of the CDR3 is TGTGCCAGCAGATTTCAGGGGGTTGACACCGGGGAGCTGTTTTTT.

Ten or more counts support this clonotype. V usage is TRBV12-5 and J usage is TRBJ1-1; possibly TRBD1 for D (6 bases). Trimming pared 4 bases from V and 3 bases from J, leaving 12 bases between. The CDR3 is 14 amino acids. Per germline, CDR1 LGHNT and CDR2 FRNRAP. CDR3 DNA: TGTGCTAGTGGTTCCGGGGGCAGCTACACTGAAGCTTTCTTT. Protein product: CASGSGGSYTEAFF. Drawing the rest from reference TRBV12-5 and TRBJ1-1, the complete variable domain is DARVTQTPRHKVTEMGQEVTMRCQPILGHNTVFWYRQTMMQGLELLAYFRNRAPLDDSGMPKDRFSAEMPDATLATLKIQPSEPRDSAVYFCASGSGGSYTEAFFGQGTRLTVV.

Regarding this clonotype: A much larger clone is a single base away; this may be a read error. The CDR3 loop is CASSRAGIYGYTF. CDR3 nucleotides: TGTGCCAGCAGCCGGGCGGGGATCTATGGCTACACCTTC. V usage is TRBV5-6 and J usage is TRBJ1-2; no clear D. Germline values: CDR1 SGHDT, CDR2 YYEEEE. V shed 4 bases and J shed 4 bases, with 11 bases lying between them. The CDR3 spans 13 residues.

This clonotype was detected once. The chain combines TRBV29-1 with TRBJ2-2; 11 bases fit TRBD1. CDR1 SQVTM and CDR2 ANQGSEA come from the germline V gene. The CDR3 is made up of 16 amino acids. V lost 4 bases, J lost 6 bases, and 10 bases stayed unmatched. CDR3 sequence reads: CSVGRGQGVNSGELFF. DNA of the CDR3: TGCAGCGTTGGAAGGGGACAGGGGGTAAACTCCGGGGAGCTGTTTTTT.

There are many counts of this clonotype. V usage is TRBV2 and J usage is TRBJ2-5, with no clear D. The CDR3 has 13 amino acids. Germline V gene data show CDR1 as SNHLY and CDR2 as FYNNEI. Trimming removed 7 bases from V and 2 bases from J, with 11 bases in between. The CDR3 reads CASNDAYQETQYF. The CDR3 nucleotides are TGTGCCAGCAATGATGCCTATCAAGAGACCCAGTACTTC.

This clonotype was observed many times. Its ends do not fully match the called genes, so a read error is possible. This CDR3 is CASSLGRAETQYF. The CDR3 DNA reads TGTGCCAGCAGTTTAGGCAGGGCGGAGACCCAGTACTTC. This rearrangement joins TRBV5-1 to TRBJ2-5, with D possibly TRBD1 on 5 matching bases. Per the germline V gene, CDR1 is SGHRS and CDR2 is YFSETQ. This CDR3 is built from 13 residues.

This clonotype was seen a handful of times. V and J are TRBV3-1 and TRBJ2-2; D might be TRBD2 (5 bases). Germline assignment: CDR1 LGHDT and CDR2 YNNKEL (reference sequence). Trimming left V 4 bases short and J 4 bases short, with 10 bases between. The CDR3 loop spans 14 amino acids. The CDR3 sequence: CASSLKAGTGELFF. The CDR3 nucleotides are TGTGCCAGCAGCCTGAAGGCGGGCACCGGGGAGCTGTTTTTT.

On this clonotype itself: With a much larger clone just one base away, this may be a read error. Because the CDR3 is missing its conserved closing phenylalanine or tryptophan, this is likely a read error. This chain connects TRBV3-1 to TRBJ2-5; D gene unclear. Trimming left V 4 bases short and J 9 bases short, with 15 bases between. Germline V gives CDR1 LGHDT, CDR2 YNNKEL (reference sequence). The CDR3 has 13 amino acids. Written as DNA, the CDR3 is TGTGCCAGCAGCCCAGTTGGTGGCTGGGCCCAGTACCTC. Encoded protein: CASSPVGGWAQYL.

This clonotype was seen ten or more times. The V gene is TRBV9, the J gene TRBJ1-4, with D possibly being TRBD1 (5 bases). Deletions cut 3 bases from V and 4 bases from J, with 10 bases between. CDR1 SGDLS and CDR2 YYNGEE come from the germline V gene. The CDR3 loop spans 14 amino acids. The CDR3 protein is CASSAEGDNEKLFF. CDR3 in DNA: TGTGCCAGCAGCGCAGAAGGGGATAATGAAAAACTGTTTTTT.

This clonotype was seen a handful of times. The chain employs TRBV6-2 or TRBV6-3 and TRBJ1-1; the D gene is possibly TRBD1 (6 bases). V gave up 8 bases and J gave up 4 bases, with 14 bases separating them. The CDR3 covers 13 residues. The germline CDR1 and CDR2 sequences are MNHEY and SVGEGT. CDR3 loop: CASAPGGGTEAFF. For the CDR3, the DNA is TGTGCCAGCGCCCCGGGAGGGGGCACTGAAGCTTTCTTT.

This clonotype was seen only a few times. This chain uses TRBV2 with TRBJ1-5; weak D call: TRBD1 (6 bases). The germline V gene encodes CDR1 SNHLY and CDR2 FYNNEI. The CDR3 has 13 amino acids. V was cut by 8 bases and J by 3 bases, with 11 bases left in between. CDR3 protein: CASHTGLNQPQHF. CDR3 sequence (DNA): TGTGCCAGCCATACAGGGCTCAATCAGCCCCAGCATTTT.

The chain employs TRBV29-1 and TRBJ2-5; D not certain. Germline V gives CDR1 SQVTM, CDR2 ANQGSEA. This CDR3 has 11 amino acids. V was clipped by 2 bases and J by 2 bases, with 3 bases between them. The CDR3 is CSVETQETQYF. In DNA, the CDR3 is TGCAGCGTTGAAACGCAAGAGACCCAGTACTTC.

Ten or more counts support this clonotype. The chain joins TRBV20-1 to TRBJ2-5; 7 bases are a match to TRBD1. Unmatched junction bases numbered 5, after V lost 5 bases and J lost 5 bases. In germline, CDR1 is DFQATT, CDR2 SNEGSKA (reference sequence). CDR3 size: 12 residues. The CDR3 loop is CSAGRQGETQYF. In DNA, the CDR3 is TGCAGTGCTGGACGACAGGGTGAGACCCAGTACTTC.

J is TRBJ2-2 and V is TRBV30; D remains unclear. The CDR3 length is 13 residues. Per the germline V gene, CDR1 is GTSNPN and CDR2 is SVGIG (reference sequence). V lost 0 bases, J lost 4 bases, and 6 bases lay in between. CDR3 in amino acids: CAWSVLTTGELFF. The CDR3 nucleotides are TGTGCCTGGAGTGTACTGACCACCGGGGAGCTGTTTTTT.

Points on this clonotype: With a much larger clone just one base away, this may be a read error. The chain carries TRBV27 and TRBJ1-2; D is perhaps TRBD1 (5 bases). Germline values: CDR1 MNHEY, CDR2 SMNVEV (reference sequence). This CDR3 region has 15 residues. V was shortened by 8 bases and J by 4 bases, with 20 bases between the two germline ends. CDR3 amino acids: CASSPGRGLAYGYTF. As DNA, the CDR3 is TGTGCCAGCTCACCCGGACGGGGCCTTGCCTATGGCTACACCTTC.

The chain carries TRBV12-3 or TRBV12-4 and TRBJ1-6; D uncertain. Trimming cost V 6 bases and J 5 bases, with 5 bases left between them. The CDR3 consists of 12 residues. This chain's CDR3 is CASRTNNSPLHF. The CDR3 DNA is TGTGCCAGCAGGACCAATAATTCACCCCTCCACTTT.

V gene TRBV5-1 combines with J gene TRBJ2-7, with 10 bases that match TRBD1. Trimming took 4 bases from V and 3 from J; bases not matched to a gene: 10. The CDR3 sequence is 16 residues long. The germline V gene encodes CDR1 SGHRS and CDR2 YFSETQ. CDR3 in amino acids: CASSLSVGTGVYEQYF. CDR3 sequence (DNA): TGCGCCAGCAGCCTGTCTGTAGGGACAGGGGTCTACGAGCAGTACTTC.

The chain couples TRBV28 to TRBJ2-7; D assignment may be TRBD1 or TRBD2 (5 bases each). The CDR3 is made up of 13 amino acids. Germline values: CDR1 MDHEN, CDR2 SYDVKM. Trimming removed 11 bases at V and 2 bases at J, with 16 bases between. CDR3 sequence: CAGTRDGTYEQYF. CDR3 DNA: TGTGCCGGCACTCGGGACGGCACCTACGAGCAGTACTTC.

Many counts were recorded for this clonotype. The chain is built from TRBV5-1 and TRBJ1-1; D gene uncertain. Germline V gives CDR1 SGHRS, CDR2 YFSETQ. Trimming removed 1 base at V and 7 bases at J, with 11 bases between. This CDR3 comprises 13 residues. CDR3 nucleotide sequence: TGCGCCAGCAGCTTGTCTCCCACTGTTGAAGCTTTCTTT. Translated: CASSLSPTVEAFF.